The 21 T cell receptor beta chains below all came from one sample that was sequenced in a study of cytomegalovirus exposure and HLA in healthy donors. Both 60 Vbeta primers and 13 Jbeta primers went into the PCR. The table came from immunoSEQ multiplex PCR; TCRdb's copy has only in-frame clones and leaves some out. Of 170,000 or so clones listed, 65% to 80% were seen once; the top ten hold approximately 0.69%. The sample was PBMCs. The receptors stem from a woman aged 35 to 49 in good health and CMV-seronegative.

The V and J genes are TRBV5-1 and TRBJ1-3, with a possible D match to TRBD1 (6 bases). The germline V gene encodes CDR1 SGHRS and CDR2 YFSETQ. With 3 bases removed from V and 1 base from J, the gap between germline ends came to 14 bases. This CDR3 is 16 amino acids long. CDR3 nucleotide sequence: TGCGCCAGCAGCTCACGACAGGAGTTTTCTGGAAACACCATATATTTT. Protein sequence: CASSSRQEFSGNTIYF.

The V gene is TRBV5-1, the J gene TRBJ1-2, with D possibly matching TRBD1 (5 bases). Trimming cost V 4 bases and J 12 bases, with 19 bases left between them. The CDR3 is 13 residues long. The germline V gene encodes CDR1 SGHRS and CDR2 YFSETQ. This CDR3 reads CASSLRPQGIHTF. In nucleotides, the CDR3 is TGCGCCAGCAGCCTCCGCCCGCAGGGCATCCACACCTTC.

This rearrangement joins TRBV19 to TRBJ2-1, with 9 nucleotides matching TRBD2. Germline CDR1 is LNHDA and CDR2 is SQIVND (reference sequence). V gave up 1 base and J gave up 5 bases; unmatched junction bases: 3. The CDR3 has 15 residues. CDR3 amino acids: CASSIAQRGDNEQFF. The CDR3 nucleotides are TGTGCCAGTAGTATAGCTCAGCGGGGGGACAATGAGCAGTTCTTC.

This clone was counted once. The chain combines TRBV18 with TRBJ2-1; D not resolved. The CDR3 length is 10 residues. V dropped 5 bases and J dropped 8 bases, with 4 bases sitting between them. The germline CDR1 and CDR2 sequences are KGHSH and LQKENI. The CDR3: CASSGHEQFF. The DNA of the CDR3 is TGTGCCAGCTCAGGCCATGAGCAGTTCTTC.

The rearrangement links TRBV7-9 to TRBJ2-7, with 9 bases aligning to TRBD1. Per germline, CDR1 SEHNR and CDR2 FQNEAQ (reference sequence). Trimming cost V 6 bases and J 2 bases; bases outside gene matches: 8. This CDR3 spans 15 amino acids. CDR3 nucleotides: TGTGCCAGCAGACCGGGACAGGGACAAGCCTACGAGCAGTACTTC. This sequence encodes CASRPGQGQAYEQYF.

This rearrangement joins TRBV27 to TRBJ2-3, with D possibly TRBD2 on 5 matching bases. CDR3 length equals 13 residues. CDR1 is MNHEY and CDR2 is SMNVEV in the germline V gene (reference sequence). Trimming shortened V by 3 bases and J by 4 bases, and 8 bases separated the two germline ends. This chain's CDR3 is CASSFMRADTQYF. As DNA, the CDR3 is TGTGCCAGCAGTTTTATGAGGGCAGATACGCAGTATTTT.

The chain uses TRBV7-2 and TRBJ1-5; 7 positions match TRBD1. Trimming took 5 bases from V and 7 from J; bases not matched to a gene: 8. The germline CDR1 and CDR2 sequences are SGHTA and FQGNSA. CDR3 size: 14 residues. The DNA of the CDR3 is TGTGCCAGCAGCCCCAGGACAGGAGGACAGCCCCAGCATTTT. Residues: CASSPRTGGQPQHF.

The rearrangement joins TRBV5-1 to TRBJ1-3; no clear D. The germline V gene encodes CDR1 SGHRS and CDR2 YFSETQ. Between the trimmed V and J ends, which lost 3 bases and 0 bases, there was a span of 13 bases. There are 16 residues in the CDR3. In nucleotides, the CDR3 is TGCGCCAGCAGCTCGGGAGAATGGGTCTCTGGAAACACCATATATTTT. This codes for CASSSGEWVSGNTIYF.

The CDR3 region is CASSSTGVPLGEAFF. The CDR3 DNA sequence: TGTGCCAGCAGTTCTACAGGGGTCCCATTGGGTGAAGCTTTCTTT. V and J are TRBV28 and TRBJ1-1; 7 nucleotides match TRBD1. This CDR3 is 15 amino acids long. Looked up from germline, CDR1 is MDHEN and CDR2 is SYDVKM. The V and J ends lost 4 bases and 7 bases, in that order; junction bases with no gene match: 12.

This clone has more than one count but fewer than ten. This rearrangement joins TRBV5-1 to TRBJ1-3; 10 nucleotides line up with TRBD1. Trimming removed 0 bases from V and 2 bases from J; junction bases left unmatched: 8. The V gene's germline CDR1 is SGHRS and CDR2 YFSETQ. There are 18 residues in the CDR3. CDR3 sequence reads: CASSLAGDRGLPGNTIYF. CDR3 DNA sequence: TGCGCCAGCAGCTTGGCGGGGGACAGGGGACTTCCTGGAAACACCATATATTTT.

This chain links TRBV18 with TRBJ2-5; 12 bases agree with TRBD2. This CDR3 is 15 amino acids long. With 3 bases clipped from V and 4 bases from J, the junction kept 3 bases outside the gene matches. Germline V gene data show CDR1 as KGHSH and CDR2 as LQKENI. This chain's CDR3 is CASSPSTSGGETQYF. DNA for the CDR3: TGTGCCAGCTCACCCTCGACTAGCGGGGGAGAGACCCAGTACTTC. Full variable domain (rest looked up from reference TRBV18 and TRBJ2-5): NAGVMQNPRHLVRRRGQEARLRCSPMKGHSHVYWYRQLPEEGLKFMVYLQKENIIDESGMPKERFSAEFPKEGPSILRIQQVVRGDSAAYFCASSPSTSGGETQYFGPGTRLLVL.

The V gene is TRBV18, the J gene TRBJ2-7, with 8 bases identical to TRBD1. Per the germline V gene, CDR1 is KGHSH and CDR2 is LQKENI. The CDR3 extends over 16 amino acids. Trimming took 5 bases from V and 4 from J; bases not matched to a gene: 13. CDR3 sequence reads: CASSTKAGGPRYEQYF. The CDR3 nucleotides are TGTGCCAGCTCAACGAAAGCAGGGGGCCCTAGGTACGAGCAGTACTTC.

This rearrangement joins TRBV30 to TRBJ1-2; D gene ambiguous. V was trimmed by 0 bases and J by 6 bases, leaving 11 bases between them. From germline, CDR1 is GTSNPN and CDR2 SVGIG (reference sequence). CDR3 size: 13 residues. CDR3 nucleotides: TGTGCCTGGAGTGTACTTACAGTAGATGGCTACACCTTC. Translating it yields CAWSVLTVDGYTF.

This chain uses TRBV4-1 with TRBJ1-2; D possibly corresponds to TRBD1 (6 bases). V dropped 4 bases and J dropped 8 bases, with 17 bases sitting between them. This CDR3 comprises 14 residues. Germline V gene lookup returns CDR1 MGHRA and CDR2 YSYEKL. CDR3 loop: CASSPWGGASGYTF. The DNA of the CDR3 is TGCGCCAGCAGCCCTTGGGGGGGGGCAAGCGGCTACACCTTC.

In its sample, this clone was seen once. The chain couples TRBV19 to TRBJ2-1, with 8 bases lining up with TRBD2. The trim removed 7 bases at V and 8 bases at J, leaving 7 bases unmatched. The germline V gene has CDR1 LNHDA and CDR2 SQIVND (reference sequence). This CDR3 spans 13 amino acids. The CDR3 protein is CASTGGGIHEQFF. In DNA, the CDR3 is TGTGCCAGTACGGGCGGGGGGATCCATGAGCAGTTCTTC. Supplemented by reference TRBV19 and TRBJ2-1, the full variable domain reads DGGITQSPKYLFRKEGQNVTLSCEQNLNHDAMYWYRQDPGQGLRLIYYSQIVNDFQKGDIAEGYSVSREKKESFPLTVTSAQKNPTAFYLCASTGGGIHEQFFGPGTRLTVL.

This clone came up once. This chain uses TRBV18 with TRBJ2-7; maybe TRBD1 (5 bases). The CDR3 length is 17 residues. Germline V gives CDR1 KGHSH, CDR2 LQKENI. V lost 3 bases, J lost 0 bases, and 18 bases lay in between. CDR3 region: CASSPLYTGALSYEQYF. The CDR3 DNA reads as TGTGCCAGCTCACCGCTCTACACAGGCGCACTCTCCTACGAGCAGTACTTC.

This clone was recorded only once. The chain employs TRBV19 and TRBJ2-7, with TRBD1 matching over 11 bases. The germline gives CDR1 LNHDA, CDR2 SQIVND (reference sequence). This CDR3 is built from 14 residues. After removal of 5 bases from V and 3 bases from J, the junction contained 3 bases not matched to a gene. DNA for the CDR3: TGTGCCAGTAGTCCGGGACAGGGGGACTACGAGCAGTACTTC. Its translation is CASSPGQGDYEQYF.

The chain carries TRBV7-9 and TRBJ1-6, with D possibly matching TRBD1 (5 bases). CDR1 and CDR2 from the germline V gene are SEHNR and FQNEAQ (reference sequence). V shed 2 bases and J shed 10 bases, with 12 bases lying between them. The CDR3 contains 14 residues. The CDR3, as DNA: TGTGCCAGCAGCTTACAAGGGGATGGATCACCCCTCCACTTT. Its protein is CASSLQGDGSPLHF.

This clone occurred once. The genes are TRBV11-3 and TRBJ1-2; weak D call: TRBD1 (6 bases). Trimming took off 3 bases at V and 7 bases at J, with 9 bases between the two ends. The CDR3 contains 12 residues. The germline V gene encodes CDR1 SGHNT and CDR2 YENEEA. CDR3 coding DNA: TGTGCCAGCAGCTTGGGGGCCGGTGGCTACACCTTC. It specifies CASSLGAGGYTF. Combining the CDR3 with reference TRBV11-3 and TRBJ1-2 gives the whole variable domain EAGVVQSPRYKIIEKKQPVAFWCNPISGHNTLYWYLQNLGQGPELLIRYENEEAVDDSQLPKDRFSAERLKGVDSTLKIQPAELGDSAVYLCASSLGAGGYTFGSGTRLTVV.

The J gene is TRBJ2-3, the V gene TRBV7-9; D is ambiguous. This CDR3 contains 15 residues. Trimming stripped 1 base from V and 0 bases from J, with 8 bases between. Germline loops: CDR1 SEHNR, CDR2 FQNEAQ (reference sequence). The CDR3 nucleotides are TGTGCCAGCAGCTTAGTCTCCTCTAGCACAGATACGCAGTATTTT. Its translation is CASSLVSSSTDTQYF.

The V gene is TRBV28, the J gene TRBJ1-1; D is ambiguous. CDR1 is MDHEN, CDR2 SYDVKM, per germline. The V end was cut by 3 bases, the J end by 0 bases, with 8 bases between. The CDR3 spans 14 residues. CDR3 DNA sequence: TGTGCCAGCAGTTTTGTGGCCCTGAACACTGAAGCTTTCTTT. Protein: CASSFVALNTEAFF.